This T cell receptor beta chain is drawn from a study of T cells in Graves' hyperthyroidism and ophthalmopathy. Study outcomes and limitations: Ophthalmopathy was model-predicted a median about six months pre-onset.

There are many counts of this clonotype. The antigen is undetermined. Investigators excluded patients with uncontrolled infection, other autoimmune disease, pregnancy or lactation. The authors obtained PBMCs from more than 8 ml of fresh peripheral blood. After removal of 3 bases from V and 4 bases from J, the junction contained 5 bases not matched to a gene. This CDR3 spans 15 amino acids. Amplification targeted TCR beta CDR3 regions from RNA transcripts. RT-PCR in the first round (using the HTBI primer set) targeted the TCR CDR3. TCRdb processed the multiplex PCR reads anew with MiXCR; each CDR3 protein has one entry. The data contain about 420,000 distinct CDR3 sequences, roughly an eighth of them singletons.

V usage is TRBV12-3 or TRBV12-4 and J usage is TRBJ2-2; TRBD2 matches at 7 bases. Sample: blood. The sequence was collected from a woman younger than 30 with Graves' hyperthyroidism. The CDR3 is CASSLGGGGTGELFF. Here the CDR3 DNA reads TGTGCCAGCAGTTTGGGCGGCGGGGGCACCGGGGAGCTGTTTTTT.